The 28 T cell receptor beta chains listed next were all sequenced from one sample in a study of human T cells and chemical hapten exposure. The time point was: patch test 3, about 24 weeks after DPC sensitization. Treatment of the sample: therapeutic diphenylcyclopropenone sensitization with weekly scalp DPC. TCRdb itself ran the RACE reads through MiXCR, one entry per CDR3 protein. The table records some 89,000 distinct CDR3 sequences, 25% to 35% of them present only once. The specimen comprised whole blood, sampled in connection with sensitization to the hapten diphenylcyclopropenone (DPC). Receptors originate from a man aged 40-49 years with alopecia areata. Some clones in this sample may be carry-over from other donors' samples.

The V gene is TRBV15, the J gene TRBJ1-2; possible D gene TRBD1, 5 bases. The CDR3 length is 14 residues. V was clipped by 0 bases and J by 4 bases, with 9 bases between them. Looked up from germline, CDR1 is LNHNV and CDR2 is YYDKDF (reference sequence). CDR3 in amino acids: CATSRERTSYGYTF. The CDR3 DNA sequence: TGTGCCACCAGCAGAGAACGGACAAGCTATGGCTACACCTTC.

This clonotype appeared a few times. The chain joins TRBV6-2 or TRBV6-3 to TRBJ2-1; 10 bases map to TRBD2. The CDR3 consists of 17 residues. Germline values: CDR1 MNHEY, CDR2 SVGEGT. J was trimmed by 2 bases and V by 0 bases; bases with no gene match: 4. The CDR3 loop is CASSYSRTSGTYNEQFF. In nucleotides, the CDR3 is TGTGCCAGCAGTTACTCCAGGACTAGCGGCACCTACAATGAGCAGTTCTTC.

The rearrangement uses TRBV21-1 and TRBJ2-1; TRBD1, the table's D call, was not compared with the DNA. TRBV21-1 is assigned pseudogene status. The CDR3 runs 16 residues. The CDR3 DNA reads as TGTGCCAGCAGCAAAGCGCAGGGGGCAGGCGACAATGAGCAGTTCTTC. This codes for CASSKAQGAGDNEQFF.

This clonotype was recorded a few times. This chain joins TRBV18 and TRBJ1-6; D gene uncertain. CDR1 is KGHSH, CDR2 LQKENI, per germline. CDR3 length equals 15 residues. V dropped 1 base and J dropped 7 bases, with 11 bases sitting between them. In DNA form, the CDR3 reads TGTGCCAGCTCACCACTCAGTATCGAGAATTCACCCCTCCACTTT. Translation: CASSPLSIENSPLHF.

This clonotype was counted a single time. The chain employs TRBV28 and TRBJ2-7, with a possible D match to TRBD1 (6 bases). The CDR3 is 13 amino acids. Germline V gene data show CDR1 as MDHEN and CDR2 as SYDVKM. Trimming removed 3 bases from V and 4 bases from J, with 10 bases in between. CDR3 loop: CASSLVQGYEQYF. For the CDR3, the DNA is TGTGCCAGCAGTTTGGTGCAGGGGTACGAGCAGTACTTC. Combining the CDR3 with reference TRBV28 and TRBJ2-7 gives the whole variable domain DVKVTQSSRYLVKRTGEKVFLECVQDMDHENMFWYRQDPGLGLRLIYFSYDVKMKEKGDIPEGYSVSREKKERFSLILESASTNQTSMYLCASSLVQGYEQYFGPGTRLTVT.

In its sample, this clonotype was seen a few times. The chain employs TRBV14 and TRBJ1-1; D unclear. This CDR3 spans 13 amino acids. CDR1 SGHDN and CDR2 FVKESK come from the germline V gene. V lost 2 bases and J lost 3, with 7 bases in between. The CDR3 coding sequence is TGTGCCAGCAGCCAAATGACGTACACTGAAGCTTTCTTT. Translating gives CASSQMTYTEAFF.

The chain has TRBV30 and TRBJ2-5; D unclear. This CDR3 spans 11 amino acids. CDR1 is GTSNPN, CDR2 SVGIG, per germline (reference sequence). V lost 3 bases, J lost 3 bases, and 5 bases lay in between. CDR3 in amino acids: CAWSSKETQYF. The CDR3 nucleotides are TGTGCCTGGAGCAGTAAAGAGACCCAGTACTTC.

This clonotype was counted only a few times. CDR3 in DNA: TGTGCCAGCAGTTTAGTAGGGGGCGGGAGAGAAAATGAGCAGTTCTTC. Amino acids: CASSLVGGGRENEQFF. The chain has TRBV12-3 or TRBV12-4 and TRBJ2-1; D is possibly TRBD1 or TRBD2 (7 bases each). This CDR3 is 16 amino acids long. V was clipped by 1 base and J by 7 bases, with 17 bases between them.

The CDR3, as DNA: TGCAGTGCTATTAGACAGGGCTCTGGAAACACCATATATTTT. It yields the protein CSAIRQGSGNTIYF. The chain recombines TRBV20-1 with TRBJ1-3; 7 bases agree with TRBD1. CDR1 is DFQATT and CDR2 is SNEGSKA in the germline V gene (reference sequence). V shed 4 bases and J 0 bases; nucleotides not matched to a gene: 3. The CDR3 consists of 14 residues.

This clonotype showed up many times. CDR3 protein: CASSLDGLSNQPQHF. DNA of the CDR3: TGTGCCAGCAGCTTAGACGGGCTTAGCAATCAGCCCCAGCATTTT. The V call is TRBV7-9, the J call TRBJ1-5; no clear D gene. CDR1 SEHNR and CDR2 FQNEAQ come from the germline V gene (reference sequence). The CDR3 is 15 residues long. V lost 1 base and J lost 0, with 7 bases in between.

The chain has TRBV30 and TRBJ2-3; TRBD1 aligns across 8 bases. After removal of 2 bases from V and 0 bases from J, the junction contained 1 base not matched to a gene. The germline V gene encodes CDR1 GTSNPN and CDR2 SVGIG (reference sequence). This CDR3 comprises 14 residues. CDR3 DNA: TGTGCCTGGAGTCAGGGGGCTAGCACAGATACGCAGTATTTT. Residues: CAWSQGASTDTQYF.

Here the CDR3 reads CSARDPLGVSNNEQFF. The CDR3 DNA reads TGCAGTGCTAGAGACCCTCTAGGAGTGTCTAACAATGAGCAGTTCTTC. The rearrangement links TRBV20-1 to TRBJ2-1; D is undetermined. Germline CDR1 reads DFQATT; CDR2 reads SNEGSKA (reference sequence). The V end lost 0 bases, the J end lost 5 bases, and 17 bases lay between the germline ends. The CDR3 length is 16 residues.

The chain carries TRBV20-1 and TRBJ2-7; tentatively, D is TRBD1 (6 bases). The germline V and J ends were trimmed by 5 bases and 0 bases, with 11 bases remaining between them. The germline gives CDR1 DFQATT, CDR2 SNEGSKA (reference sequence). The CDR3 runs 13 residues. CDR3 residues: CSAPTGCSYEQYF. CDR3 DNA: TGCAGTGCTCCAACAGGGTGCTCCTACGAGCAGTACTTC.

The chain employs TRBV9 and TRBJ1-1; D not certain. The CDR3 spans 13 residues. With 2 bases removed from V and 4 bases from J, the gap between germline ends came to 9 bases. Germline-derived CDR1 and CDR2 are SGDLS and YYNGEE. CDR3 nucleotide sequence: TGTGCCAGCAGCGTGACTAGTAGCACTGAAGCTTTCTTT. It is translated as CASSVTSSTEAFF.

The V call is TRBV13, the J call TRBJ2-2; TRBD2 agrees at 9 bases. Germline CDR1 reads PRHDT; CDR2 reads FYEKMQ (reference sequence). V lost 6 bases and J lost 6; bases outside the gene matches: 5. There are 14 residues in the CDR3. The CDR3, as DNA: TGTGCCAGCAGAAGTAGCGGGAGTTCCGGGGAGCTGTTTTTT. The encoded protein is CASRSSGSSGELFF.

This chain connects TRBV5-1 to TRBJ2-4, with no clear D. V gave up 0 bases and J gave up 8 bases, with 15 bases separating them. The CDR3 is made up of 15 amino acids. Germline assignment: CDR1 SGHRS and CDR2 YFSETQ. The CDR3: CASSLGPVTADIQYF. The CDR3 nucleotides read TGCGCCAGCAGCTTGGGGCCCGTCACGGCGGACATTCAGTACTTC.

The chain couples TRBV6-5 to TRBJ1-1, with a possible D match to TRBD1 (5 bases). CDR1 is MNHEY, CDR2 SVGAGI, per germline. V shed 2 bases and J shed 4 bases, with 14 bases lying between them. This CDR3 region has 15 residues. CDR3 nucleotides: TGTGCCAGCAGTTACCTCCAGGGCTTGAGCACTGAAGCTTTCTTT. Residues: CASSYLQGLSTEAFF.

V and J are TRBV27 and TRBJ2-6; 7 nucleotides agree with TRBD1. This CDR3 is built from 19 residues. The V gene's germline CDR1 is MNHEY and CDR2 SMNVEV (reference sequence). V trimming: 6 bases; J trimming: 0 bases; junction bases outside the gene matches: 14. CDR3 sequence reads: CASSRFGTADSSGANVLTF. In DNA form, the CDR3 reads TGTGCCAGCAGCCGGTTCGGGACAGCTGACAGCTCTGGGGCCAACGTCCTGACTTTC.

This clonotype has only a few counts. DNA for the CDR3: TGTGCCAGCAGCATGGTGGAAGGGACCGGGAGGACTGAAGCTTTCTTT. This translates into CASSMVEGTGRTEAFF. The chain employs TRBV5-4 and TRBJ1-1; D possibly corresponds to TRBD1 (5 bases). Germline lookup yields CDR1 SGHNT and CDR2 YYREEE (reference sequence). The CDR3 is 16 amino acids. V lost 4 bases and J lost 5, with 21 bases in between.

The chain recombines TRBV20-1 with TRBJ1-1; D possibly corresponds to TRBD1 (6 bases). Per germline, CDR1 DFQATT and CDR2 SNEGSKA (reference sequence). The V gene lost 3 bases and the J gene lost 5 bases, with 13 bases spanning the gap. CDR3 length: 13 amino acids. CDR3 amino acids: CSASRAGDTEAFF. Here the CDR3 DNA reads TGCAGTGCTAGTCGGGCAGGGGATACTGAAGCTTTCTTT.

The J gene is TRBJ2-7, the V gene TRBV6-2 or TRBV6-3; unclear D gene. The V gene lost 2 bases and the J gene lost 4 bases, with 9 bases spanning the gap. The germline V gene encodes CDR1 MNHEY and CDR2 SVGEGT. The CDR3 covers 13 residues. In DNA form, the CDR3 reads TGTGCCAGCAGTTACGAACAGCCATACGAGCAGTACTTC. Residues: CASSYEQPYEQYF.

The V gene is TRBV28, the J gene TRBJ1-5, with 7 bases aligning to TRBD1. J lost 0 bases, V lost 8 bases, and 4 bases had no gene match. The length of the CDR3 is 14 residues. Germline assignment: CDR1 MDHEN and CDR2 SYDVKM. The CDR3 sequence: CASHRDSSNQPQHF. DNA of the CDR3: TGTGCCAGCCACCGGGACAGTAGCAATCAGCCCCAGCATTTT.

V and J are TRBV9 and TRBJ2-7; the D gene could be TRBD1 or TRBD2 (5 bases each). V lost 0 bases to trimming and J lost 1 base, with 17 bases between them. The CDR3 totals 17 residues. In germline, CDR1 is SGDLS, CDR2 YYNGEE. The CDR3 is CASSVGDGLGQSYEQYF. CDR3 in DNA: TGTGCCAGCAGCGTAGGGGACGGCTTGGGTCAGTCCTACGAGCAGTACTTC.

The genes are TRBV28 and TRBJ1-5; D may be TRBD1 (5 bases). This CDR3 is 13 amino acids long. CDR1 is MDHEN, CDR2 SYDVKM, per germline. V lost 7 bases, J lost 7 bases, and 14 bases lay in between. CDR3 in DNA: TGTGCCAGCAATAGGGACGGCCGGCAGCCCCAGCATTTT. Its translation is CASNRDGRQPQHF.

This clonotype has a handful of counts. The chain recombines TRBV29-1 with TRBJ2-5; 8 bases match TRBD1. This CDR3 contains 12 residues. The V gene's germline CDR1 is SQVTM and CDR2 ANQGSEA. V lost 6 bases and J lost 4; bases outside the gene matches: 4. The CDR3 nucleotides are TGCAGCGTCCGACAGGGGCCAGAGACCCAGTACTTC. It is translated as CSVRQGPETQYF.

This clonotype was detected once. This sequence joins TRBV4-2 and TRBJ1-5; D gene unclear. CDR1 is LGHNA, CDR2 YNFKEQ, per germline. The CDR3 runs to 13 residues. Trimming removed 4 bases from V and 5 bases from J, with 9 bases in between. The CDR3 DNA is TGTGCCAGCAGCCCTCTTTTACATCAGCCCCAGCATTTT. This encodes CASSPLLHQPQHF.

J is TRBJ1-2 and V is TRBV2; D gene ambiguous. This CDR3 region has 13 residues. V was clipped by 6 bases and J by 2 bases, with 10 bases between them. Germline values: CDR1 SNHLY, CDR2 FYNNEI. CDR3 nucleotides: TGTGCCAGCAGCCTTCGTGACAACTATGGCTACACCTTC. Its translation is CASSLRDNYGYTF.

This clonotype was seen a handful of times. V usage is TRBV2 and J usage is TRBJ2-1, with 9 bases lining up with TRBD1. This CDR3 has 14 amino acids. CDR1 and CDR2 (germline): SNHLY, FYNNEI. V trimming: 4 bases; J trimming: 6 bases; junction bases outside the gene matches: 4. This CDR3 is CASSGDRASNEQFF. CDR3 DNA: TGTGCCAGCAGTGGGGACAGGGCCTCCAATGAGCAGTTCTTC.